Presented here are 15 T cell receptor beta chains from one specimen sequenced in a study of blood T cell repertoires in COVID-19. Here immunoSEQ multiplex PCR was the method, and the copy in TCRdb shows in-frame clones only, minus some. The table lists 40,000 to 50,000 clones, around 80% of them singletons, with 25% in the top ten. The source material was peripheral blood. All receptors derive from an older man with acute or convalescent COVID-19.

This chain links TRBV6-5 with TRBJ2-5; TRBD2 matches 8 bases. The V gene end was trimmed by 7 bases and the J gene end by 8 bases; junction bases not matched to a gene: 3. The CDR3 length is 11 residues. Germline CDR1 reads MNHEY; CDR2 reads SVGAGI. The chain's CDR3 is CASNAGGTQYF. In DNA form, the CDR3 reads TGTGCCAGCAATGCGGGGGGAACCCAGTACTTC.

The CDR3 nucleotides read TGTGCCAGCAGTTTTTCCGACAGGGTTGCTGGCTACACCTTC. Translation: CASSFSDRVAGYTF. This chain uses TRBV27 with TRBJ1-2; TRBD1 agrees at 7 bases. This CDR3 contains 14 residues. Germline CDR1 is MNHEY and CDR2 is SMNVEV (reference sequence). The junction had 8 bases not matched to a gene; V was cut back by 3 bases and J by 7 bases.

The chain carries TRBV4-1 and TRBJ2-2; no clear D. The CDR3 sequence is 18 residues long. The germline V gene has CDR1 MGHRA and CDR2 YSYEKL. The V end was cut by 0 bases, the J end by 0 bases, with 14 bases between. CDR3 coding DNA: TGCGCCAGCAGCCAAGAGAACAGCCACGGCGCGAACACCGGGGAGCTGTTTTTT. This translates into CASSQENSHGANTGELFF.

Concerning this clone itself: Other nucleotide sequences from this sample produce the same CDR3. This chain uses TRBV29-1 with TRBJ1-2; TRBD1 matches 11 bases. Germline trimming cut 3 bases from V and 7 bases from J; bases unmatched to any gene: 1. Germline values: CDR1 SQVTM, CDR2 ANQGSEA. The CDR3 extends over 12 amino acids. CDR3 residues: CSVEGQGGGYTF. In DNA, the CDR3 is TGCAGCGTTGAGGGACAGGGGGGTGGCTACACCTTC.

CDR3 residues: CASMGSGGNEQYF. The CDR3 coding sequence is TGCGCCAGCATGGGTAGCGGGGGGAACGAGCAGTACTTC. The chain combines TRBV10-2 with TRBJ2-7; 10 bases line up with TRBD2. The ends lost 7 bases at V and 5 bases at J; junction bases unmatched: 5. The CDR3 runs 13 residues. In germline, CDR1 is WSHSY, CDR2 SAAADI.

The J gene is TRBJ2-7, the V gene TRBV6-5; D may be TRBD1 (7 bases). From germline, CDR1 is MNHEY and CDR2 SVGAGI. The CDR3 sequence is 15 residues long. Trimming took off 6 bases at V and 0 bases at J, with 15 bases between the two ends. The CDR3 protein is CASRTPGGSSYEQYF. The CDR3 DNA reads TGTGCCAGCAGGACACCAGGGGGGTCCTCCTACGAGCAGTACTTC.

This clone was seen more than once but under ten times. This chain links TRBV4-1 with TRBJ2-1, with 13 nucleotides matching TRBD2. The CDR3 covers 16 residues. Germline trimming cut 4 bases from V and 8 bases from J; bases unmatched to any gene: 8. CDR1 is MGHRA and CDR2 is YSYEKL in the germline V gene. CDR3 loop: CASSRRLAGGVDEQFF. The CDR3 bases are TGCGCCAGCAGCCGTCGACTAGCGGGGGGAGTAGATGAGCAGTTCTTC.

The chain combines TRBV5-1 with TRBJ1-5; possible D gene TRBD1, 6 bases. CDR1 and CDR2 (germline): SGHRS, YFSETQ. V lost 4 bases, J lost 4 bases, and 15 bases lay in between. There are 15 residues in the CDR3. CDR3: CASSKGDIVNQPQHF. As DNA, the CDR3 is TGCGCCAGCAGCAAGGGGGACATTGTGAATCAGCCCCAGCATTTT.

The V and J genes are TRBV2 and TRBJ2-5; perhaps TRBD2 as D (6 bases). Trimming pared 6 bases from V and 5 bases from J, leaving 13 bases between. Per germline, CDR1 SNHLY and CDR2 FYNNEI. The CDR3 sequence is 13 residues long. CDR3 in amino acids: CASSPGRWETQYF. For the CDR3, the DNA is TGTGCCAGCAGCCCCGGGAGATGGGAGACCCAGTACTTC.

The rearrangement uses TRBV12-5 and TRBJ1-4; no reliable D call. V was cut by 3 bases and J by 8 bases, with 10 bases left in between. Germline CDR1 and CDR2: LGHNT and FRNRAP. The CDR3 runs to 13 residues. The CDR3 loop is CASGFAGVEKLFF. CDR3 DNA: TGTGCTAGTGGTTTCGCCGGAGTCGAAAAACTGTTTTTT.

This chain links TRBV4-2 with TRBJ2-7, with 8 bases matching TRBD2. This CDR3 contains 19 residues. The J segment lost 2 bases and the V segment lost 4 bases, leaving 19 bases of the junction unmatched. Germline-derived CDR1 and CDR2 are LGHNA and YNFKEQ. CDR3 amino acids: CASSLSDRGGGGFPYEQYF. For the CDR3, the DNA is TGTGCCAGCAGCCTTTCCGATCGGGGCGGCGGGGGGTTTCCCTACGAGCAGTACTTC.

This CDR3 is CASSPRTGGRQPQHF. In DNA form, the CDR3 reads TGTGCCAGTAGTCCCCGGACAGGGGGTCGGCAGCCCCAGCATTTT. The chain carries TRBV19 and TRBJ1-5, with TRBD1 identical over 10 bases. V lost 5 bases, J lost 7 bases, and 8 bases stayed unmatched. The CDR3 loop spans 15 amino acids. From germline, CDR1 is LNHDA and CDR2 SQIVND (reference sequence).

The chain joins TRBV5-1 to TRBJ1-1; 7 nucleotides match TRBD1. The CDR3 is made up of 15 amino acids. The V gene end was trimmed by 0 bases and the J gene end by 1 base; junction bases not matched to a gene: 3. Germline V gene lookup returns CDR1 SGHRS and CDR2 YFSETQ. The CDR3 loop is CASSLVAGGNTEAFF. The CDR3 coding sequence is TGCGCCAGCAGCTTGGTGGCAGGGGGGAACACTGAAGCTTTCTTT.

V usage is TRBV6-5 and J usage is TRBJ2-7, with D tentatively TRBD1 (6 bases). The CDR3 spans 13 residues. V was cut by 5 bases and J by 3 bases, with 11 bases left in between. Per germline, CDR1 MNHEY and CDR2 SVGAGI. The CDR3 sequence: CASSREGGYEQYF. For the CDR3, the DNA is TGTGCCAGCAGTCGGGAAGGGGGCTACGAGCAGTACTTC.

This clone was detected a few times. The chain employs TRBV4-1 and TRBJ1-5; D is perhaps TRBD1 (5 bases). This CDR3 has 14 residues. Trimming removed 0 bases from V and 5 bases from J, with 8 bases in between. The V gene's germline CDR1 is MGHRA and CDR2 YSYEKL. Here the CDR3 reads CASSQEAGDQPQHF. The CDR3 bases are TGCGCCAGCAGCCAAGAGGCGGGGGATCAGCCCCAGCATTTT.